This TCR beta chain was captured in a study of T cells after yellow fever vaccination (dated by TCRdb to about 2019). Turning to the overall study: Libraries from fractions with low cell numbers were prepared with the SMART-Seq v4 Ultra Low Input RNA kit. To follow T-cell clones before and after primary and booster YFV17D yellow fever vaccination, bulk TCR alpha and beta repertoires were sequenced over time. Two healthy male donors made up the cohort, one aged 18 to 29 years and the other aged 30 to 39 years. Blood samples were taken at several timepoints before and after primary and secondary immunization, and bulk PBMC replicates and cell subsets were isolated.

The treatment or condition label for this specimen denotes: live attenuated yellow fever vaccine strain. At every blood-draw timepoint, two biological replicates of bulk PBMCs were collected. PBMCs were isolated from peripheral blood using a standard Ficoll-Paque protocol. TriZol was used to extract RNA from bulk PBMCs, from CD4 and CD8 fractions, and from dextramer-positive and dextramer-negative fractions. What the authors observed across the whole study: Compared with the primary T-cell response, the secondary T-cell response was weaker but faster, peaking on day 5 rather than day 15. A small share of clonotypes was detected in both CD4 and CD8 compartments, with the overlap likely arising from convergent recombination. FACS-sorted repertoires could contain abundant contaminating clonotypes from the bulk population, so computational filtering was required. After the booster, most of the clones that had expanded following primary vaccination were detected again (96% of CD4 and 80% to 90% of CD8), which suggests that memory was broadly maintained. Because only a couple of donors were included in the study, the extent to which the findings can be generalized is limited.

The germline V gene (reference sequence) gives CDR1 as LNHDA and CDR2 as SQIVND. V gives up 4 bases and J gives up 0 bases, and the segment between their germline ends measures 6 bases. From cysteine to phenylalanine, the CDR3 is 13 amino acids long. Only CDR3 DNA is held: 39 bases, read in frame from base 1. Comments on this clonotype: The clone's antigen remains unknown. Per-nucleotide qualities are absent, and no much larger clonotype sits a single base away.

Sequencing relied on an Illumina NovaSeq 6000. TCR cDNA was made using 5'RACE template switching, a step that added a universal primer site and unique molecular identifiers. cDNA synthesis was primed from both the TCR alpha and TCR beta constant segments. Library amplification used two PCR steps, and the second PCR step added sample barcodes and sequencing adapters. Sequencing of the libraries was done on either Illumina HiSeq 2500 (2x100 bp) or NovaSeq (2x150 bp). The study's processing was this. Demultiplexing of reads and collapsing into UMI consensus sequences were performed with MIGEC, and V(D)J alignment was carried out with MiXCR. Vaccine-responding clonotypes were defined with edgeR using replicate PBMC samples, requiring FDR below 0.01 and a log2 fold change above 5 up to day 15. Each bulk clonotype was labeled CD4 or CD8 based on which sequenced repertoire, CD4 or CD8, contained the clonotype at higher abundance. TCRdb trimmed the raw reads at Q25, called clones with MiXCR and kept productive beta chains. Each CDR3 protein gets just one entry, which takes the most common genes and DNA from the rows behind it. V and J calls and clone size were set by TCRdb, not the authors. The sample table contains some 390,000 distinct CDR3 sequences; only one count was recorded for about 19% of them. Roughly 19% of the sample is taken by the ten largest.

Here the chain combines TRBV19 and TRBJ1-1; a weak D assignment points to TRBD1 (5 bases agree). The source was PBMCs, collected before the yellow fever booster vaccination. The TCR originated in a man between 18 and 29 years old who received the YFV17D yellow fever vaccine. The CDR3 has the sequence CASSTGMNTEAFF. The DNA is as follows: TGTGCCAGTAGTACAGGGATGAACACTGAAGCTTTCTTT. Outside the CDR3, residues come from the reference TRBV19 and TRBJ1-1 proteins, so the full variable domain is: DGGITQSPKYLFRKEGQNVTLSCEQNLNHDAMYWYRQDPGQGLRLIYYSQIVNDFQKGDIAEGYSVSREKKESFPLTVTSAQKNPTAFYLCASSTGMNTEAFFGQGTRLTVV.